Listed here are 4 T cell receptor beta chains from one sample, sequenced in a study of blood T cells in healthy people across ages. The second PCR ran roughly 7 to 12 cycles with a sample-barcoded 5' primer and J-beta primers. In TCRdb, the 5' RACE reads were re-called with MiXCR into one record per CDR3 protein. Among roughly 500,000 distinct CDR3 sequences listed, around 24% were seen once. This sample was also put to use in a study of T cells of mothers and their children.

The specimen sequenced was blood. The receptors derive from a boy aged 10-17 years in good health.

Concerning this clonotype: Mismatch with germline at one junction end may stem from a read error. J is TRBJ2-3 and V is TRBV7-9, with TRBD1 as a possible D gene (5 bases). This CDR3 contains 16 residues. The V gene's germline CDR1 is SEHNR and CDR2 FQNEAQ (reference sequence). The chain's CDR3 is CASSPNLQGGSDTRYF. CDR3 coding DNA: TGTGCCAGCAGCCCCAACTTGCAGGGTGGGTCAGATACGCGGTATTTT.

Concerning this clonotype itself: An end of the junction does not agree with germline; a read error may underlie this. The chain employs TRBV12-3 or TRBV12-4 and TRBJ2-3; unclear D gene. The CDR3 loop spans 13 amino acids. CDR3 protein: CASSLGYGVTQYF. The CDR3 nucleotides are TGTGCCAGCAGTTTAGGGTACGGAGTTACGCAGTACTTT.

The V gene is TRBV5-1, the J gene TRBJ2-5; 8 bases agree with TRBD1. Germline CDR1 SGHRS, CDR2 YFSETQ. CDR3 length: 16 residues. With V trimmed by 5 bases and J by 2 bases, 11 bases remained unmatched. The CDR3 is CASSLTGGLRQETQYF. DNA of the CDR3: TGCGCCAGCAGTCTTACAGGGGGGTTGCGTCAAGAGACCCAGTACTTC.

A word on this clonotype: This clone may be a read error of a much larger clone one base away. The chain is built from TRBV7-2 and TRBJ1-1, with a tentative D call TRBD1 (6 bases). The germline CDR1 and CDR2 sequences are SGHTA and FQGNSA. This CDR3 is 12 amino acids long. The CDR3 DNA follows: TGTGCCAGCAGCTTGACCCCAGGGGCAGCTTCCTTT. It codes for CASSLTPGAASF.